The 18 T cell receptor beta chains below were found in one sample sequenced in a study of blood T cell repertoires in COVID-19. Assay used: immunoSEQ multiplex PCR; TCRdb lists only in-frame clones, some missing. The table includes 250,000 to 300,000 clones, around 84% detected once. The sequencing input was PBMCs or T cells enriched from blood (not recorded which). The source of these receptors is a man aged 25 to 40 with acute COVID-19.

A remark on this clone: An end of the junction does not agree with germline; a read error may underlie this. The V gene is TRBV5-1, the J gene TRBJ1-2; 7 nucleotides align to TRBD1. In germline, CDR1 is SGHRS, CDR2 YFSETQ. The CDR3 covers 16 residues. The CDR3 here is CASISTPGDSDYGYTF. As DNA, the CDR3 is TGTGCCAGCATCTCTACGCCAGGGGACAGCGACTATGGCTACACCTTC.

The V gene is TRBV7-2, the J gene TRBJ1-5; 8 bases are shared with TRBD1. Germline V lookup: CDR1 SGHTA, CDR2 FQGNSA. V dropped 0 bases and J dropped 6; count of bases not matched to a gene: 10. The CDR3 totals 17 residues. The CDR3 region has the DNA TGTGCCAGCAGCTTAGCGCGGTCAACAGGGGGTAGTCAGCCCCAGCATTTT. Its protein product is CASSLARSTGGSQPQHF.

The rearrangement joins TRBV21-1 to TRBJ1-2; TRBD1 is taken as the D call from the table, unchecked against the DNA. TRBV21-1 is a pseudogene. The CDR3 is 14 amino acids. DNA for the CDR3: TGTGCCAGCAGCAAAGCGCGGGACAGGGGAGGCTACACCTTC. Translating gives CASSKARDRGGYTF.

The rearrangement links TRBV30 to TRBJ1-4, with TRBD1 matching 10 bases. This CDR3 is built from 16 residues. From germline, CDR1 is GTSNPN and CDR2 SVGIG (reference sequence). After removal of 2 bases from V and 0 bases from J, the junction contained 3 bases not matched to a gene. The CDR3, as DNA: TGTGCCTGGAGTTTAGGACAGGGGGCAACTAATGAAAAACTGTTTTTT. Its protein is CAWSLGQGATNEKLFF.

The gene calls are TRBV4-2 and TRBJ2-5; 9 bases fit TRBD2. There are 16 residues in the CDR3. Germline CDR1 reads LGHNA; CDR2 reads YNFKEQ. Trimming took 3 bases from V and 5 from J; bases not matched to a gene: 10. CDR3 sequence (DNA): TGTGCCAGCAGCCAGGCGGGCGGGGGGGCTCGTGAGACCCAGTACTTC. Encoded protein: CASSQAGGGARETQYF.

The gene calls are TRBV10-1 and TRBJ2-1, with D tentatively TRBD2 (5 bases). There are 15 residues in the CDR3. Germline loops: CDR1 WNHNN, CDR2 SYGVQD (reference sequence). The V end lost 0 bases, the J end lost 3 bases, and 9 bases lay between the germline ends. Written as DNA, the CDR3 is TGCGCCAGCAGTGAGTCGGAGCGGTTCTACAATGAGCAGTTCTTC. Encoded protein: CASSESERFYNEQFF.

J is TRBJ1-5 and V is TRBV19; D gene unclear. Germline assignment: CDR1 LNHDA and CDR2 SQIVND (reference sequence). V shed 8 bases and J shed 0 bases, with 8 bases lying between them. The CDR3 runs 13 residues. CDR3 sequence reads: CASGSDSNQPQHF. The CDR3 DNA reads TGTGCCAGTGGGAGTGATAGCAATCAGCCCCAGCATTTT.

The genes are TRBV29-1 and TRBJ1-3, with D possibly matching TRBD1 (5 bases). The germline gives CDR1 SQVTM, CDR2 ANQGSEA. The CDR3 contains 13 residues. V lost 4 bases and J lost 4, with 11 bases in between. CDR3 amino acids: CSVVPGSGNTIYF. Written as DNA, the CDR3 is TGCAGCGTTGTTCCAGGGTCCGGAAACACCATATATTTT.

The rearrangement links TRBV5-1 to TRBJ1-6; 7 nucleotides agree with TRBD1. Germline V CDR1 and CDR2: SGHRS, YFSETQ. With 5 bases clipped from V and 5 bases from J, the junction kept 4 bases outside the gene matches. This CDR3 is built from 14 residues. CDR3 residues: CASSGDSHNSPLHF. CDR3 nucleotide sequence: TGCGCCAGCAGTGGGGACAGTCATAATTCACCCCTCCACTTT.

This clone was detected once. The rearrangement links TRBV2 to TRBJ2-3; 7 bases are a match to TRBD2. Germline trimming cut 7 bases from V and 1 base from J; bases unmatched to any gene: 2. Germline CDR1 and CDR2: SNHLY and FYNNEI. The CDR3 consists of 13 residues. The CDR3 region has the DNA TGTGCCAGCATCCGGGGGGGCACAGATACGCAGTATTTT. It translates to CASIRGGTDTQYF.

This chain links TRBV19 with TRBJ2-5; D unresolved. Germline CDR1 LNHDA, CDR2 SQIVND (reference sequence). The CDR3 loop spans 15 amino acids. The V end was cut by 3 bases, the J end by 2 bases, with 13 bases between. The CDR3 spells CASSIYEDPQETQYF. For the CDR3, the DNA is TGTGCCAGTAGTATTTATGAGGATCCTCAAGAGACCCAGTACTTC. The complete variable domain, with remaining parts taken from reference TRBV19 and TRBJ2-5, reads DGGITQSPKYLFRKEGQNVTLSCEQNLNHDAMYWYRQDPGQGLRLIYYSQIVNDFQKGDIAEGYSVSREKKESFPLTVTSAQKNPTAFYLCASSIYEDPQETQYFGPGTRLLVL.

The rearrangement links TRBV6-5 to TRBJ2-7; D call uncertain. Germline V gene sequence: CDR1 MNHEY, CDR2 SVGAGI. The CDR3 contains 13 residues. The V gene lost 6 bases and the J gene lost 0 bases, with 9 bases spanning the gap. The CDR3 DNA reads TGTGCCAGCAGCAGGTACCGCTCCTACGAGCAGTACGTC. This sequence encodes CASSRYRSYEQYV.

This clone was picked up one time. The rearrangement links TRBV6-5 to TRBJ2-7; TRBD2 matches at 10 bases. The CDR3 totals 13 residues. Germline CDR1 reads MNHEY; CDR2 reads SVGAGI. The V and J ends lost 8 bases and 7 bases, in that order; junction bases with no gene match: 8. The CDR3 DNA reads TGTGCCAGCGGACTAGCGGTAATAGGGGAGCAGTACGTC. Translated: CASGLAVIGEQYV.

This CDR3 reads CASSPRYRVNTEAFF. CDR3 DNA: TGTGCCAGCAGCCCCCGTTATCGAGTTAACACTGAAGCTTTCTTT. The gene calls are TRBV5-6 and TRBJ1-1, with D unclear. V gave up 4 bases and J gave up 2 bases, with 15 bases separating them. The CDR3 loop spans 15 amino acids. CDR1 and CDR2 (germline): SGHDT, YYEEEE.

V is TRBV19 and J is TRBJ1-2, with D possibly matching TRBD1 (5 bases). This CDR3 has 16 residues. Trimming pared 2 bases from V and 6 bases from J, leaving 19 bases between. Germline lookup yields CDR1 LNHDA and CDR2 SQIVND (reference sequence). CDR3 amino acids: CASSIQGYPIYDGYTF. DNA for the CDR3: TGTGCCAGTAGTATACAGGGCTACCCTATATATGATGGCTACACCTTC.

The V call is TRBV7-3, the J call TRBJ2-1, with 11 positions matching TRBD2. Germline assignment: CDR1 SGHTA and CDR2 FQGTGA. The CDR3 has 16 residues. The J segment lost 9 bases and the V segment lost 5 bases, leaving 12 bases of the junction unmatched. CDR3 amino acids: CASSTSSGRLGGEQFF. Written as DNA, the CDR3 is TGTGCCAGCAGCACCTCTAGCGGGAGGCTGGGGGGTGAGCAGTTCTTC.

The chain has TRBV7-9 and TRBJ1-1; 7 nucleotides agree with TRBD1. The germline V gene has CDR1 SEHNR and CDR2 FQNEAQ (reference sequence). The CDR3 contains 15 residues. The junction had 5 bases not matched to a gene; V was cut back by 3 bases and J by 1 base. The CDR3 bases are TGTGCCAGCAGCTTGGGTTACAGGGGGAACACTGAAGCTTTCTTT. This gives the protein CASSLGYRGNTEAFF. Drawing the rest from reference TRBV7-9 and TRBJ1-1, the complete variable domain is DTGVSQNPRHKITKRGQNVTFRCDPISEHNRLYWYRQTLGQGPEFLTYFQNEAQLEKSRLLSDRFSAERPKGSFSTLEIQRTEQGDSAMYLCASSLGYRGNTEAFFGQGTRLTVV.

This clone was observed once. The V call is TRBV2, the J call TRBJ2-7; possible D gene TRBD1, 6 bases. Per the germline V gene, CDR1 is SNHLY and CDR2 is FYNNEI. The length of the CDR3 is 12 residues. V dropped 6 bases and J dropped 10 bases, with 16 bases sitting between them. CDR3 nucleotides: TGTGCCAGCAGGGGGGACACGGAGAGCCAGTACGTC. It codes for CASRGDTESQYV.